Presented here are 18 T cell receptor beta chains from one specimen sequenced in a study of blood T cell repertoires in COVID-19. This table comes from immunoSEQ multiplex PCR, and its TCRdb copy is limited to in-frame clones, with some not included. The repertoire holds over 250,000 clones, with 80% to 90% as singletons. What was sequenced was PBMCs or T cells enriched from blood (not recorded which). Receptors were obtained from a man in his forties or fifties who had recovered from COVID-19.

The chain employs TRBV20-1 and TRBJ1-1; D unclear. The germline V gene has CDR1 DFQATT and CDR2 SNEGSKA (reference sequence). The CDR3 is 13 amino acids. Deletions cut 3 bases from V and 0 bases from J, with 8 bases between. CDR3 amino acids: CSASVQMNTEAFF. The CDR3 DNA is TGCAGTGCTAGTGTTCAGATGAACACTGAAGCTTTCTTT.

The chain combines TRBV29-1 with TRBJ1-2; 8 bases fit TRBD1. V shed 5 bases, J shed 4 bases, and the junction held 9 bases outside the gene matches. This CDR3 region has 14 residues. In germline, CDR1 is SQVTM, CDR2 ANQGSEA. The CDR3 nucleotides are TGCAGCGTTCCAGGACAGGGTCAGGTCTATGGCTACACCTTC. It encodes CSVPGQGQVYGYTF.

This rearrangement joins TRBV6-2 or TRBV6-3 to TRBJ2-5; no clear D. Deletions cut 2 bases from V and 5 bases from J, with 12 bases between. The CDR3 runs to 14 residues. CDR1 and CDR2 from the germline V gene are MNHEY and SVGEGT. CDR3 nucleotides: TGTGCCAGCAGTTACAACCACCTCGGGGAGACCCAGTACTTC. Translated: CASSYNHLGETQYF.

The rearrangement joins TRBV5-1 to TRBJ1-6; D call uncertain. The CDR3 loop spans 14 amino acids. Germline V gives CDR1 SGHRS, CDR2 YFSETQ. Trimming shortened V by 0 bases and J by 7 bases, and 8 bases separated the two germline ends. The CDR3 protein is CASSLGTVNSPLHF. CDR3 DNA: TGCGCCAGCAGCTTGGGGACTGTCAATTCACCCCTCCACTTT.

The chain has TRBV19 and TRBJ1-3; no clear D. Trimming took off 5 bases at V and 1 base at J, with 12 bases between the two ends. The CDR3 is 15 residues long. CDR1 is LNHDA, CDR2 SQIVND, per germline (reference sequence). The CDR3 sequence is CASSGQVVSGNTIYF. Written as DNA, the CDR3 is TGTGCCAGTAGTGGTCAGGTGGTTTCTGGAAACACCATATATTTT.

The CDR3, as DNA: TGCGCCAGCAGCAAGACAGCGAACACTGAAGCTTTCTTT. Residues: CASSKTANTEAFF. This chain joins TRBV5-1 and TRBJ1-1; D is possibly TRBD1 (5 bases). Trimming cost V 4 bases and J 1 base, with 8 bases left between them. The CDR3 consists of 13 residues. The germline V gene has CDR1 SGHRS and CDR2 YFSETQ.

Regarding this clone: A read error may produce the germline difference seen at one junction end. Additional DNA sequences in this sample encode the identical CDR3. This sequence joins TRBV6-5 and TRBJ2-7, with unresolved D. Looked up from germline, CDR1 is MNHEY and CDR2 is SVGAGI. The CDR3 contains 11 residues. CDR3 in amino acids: CASSYRYEQYF. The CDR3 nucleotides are TGTGCCAGCAGTTATCGGTACGAGCAATACTTC.

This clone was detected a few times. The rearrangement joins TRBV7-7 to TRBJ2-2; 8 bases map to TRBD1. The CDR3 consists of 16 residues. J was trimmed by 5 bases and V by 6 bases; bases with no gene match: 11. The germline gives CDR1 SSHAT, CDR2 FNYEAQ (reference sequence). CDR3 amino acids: CASSQAGGARTGELFF. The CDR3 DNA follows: TGTGCCAGCAGTCAAGCAGGGGGCGCAAGGACCGGGGAGCTGTTTTTT.

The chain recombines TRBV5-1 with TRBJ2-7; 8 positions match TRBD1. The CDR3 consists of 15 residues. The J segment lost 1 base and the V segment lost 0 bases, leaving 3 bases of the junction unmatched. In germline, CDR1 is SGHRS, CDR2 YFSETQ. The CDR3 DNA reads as TGCGCCAGCAGCTTGGTTGGGACAGGATCCTACGAGCAGTACTTC. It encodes CASSLVGTGSYEQYF.

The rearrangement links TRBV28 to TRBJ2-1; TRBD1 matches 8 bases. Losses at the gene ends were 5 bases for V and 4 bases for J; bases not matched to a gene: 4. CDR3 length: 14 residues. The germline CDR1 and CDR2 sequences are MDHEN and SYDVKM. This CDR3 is CASSTRTGYNEQFF. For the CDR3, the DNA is TGTGCCAGCAGTACCCGGACAGGGTACAATGAGCAGTTCTTC.

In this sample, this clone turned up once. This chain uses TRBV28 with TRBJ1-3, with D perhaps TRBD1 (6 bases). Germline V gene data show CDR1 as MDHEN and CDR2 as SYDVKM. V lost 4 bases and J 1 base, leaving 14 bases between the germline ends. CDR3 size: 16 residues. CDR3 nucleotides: TGTGCCAGCAGTTGGGCTTATACAGGGTCTGGAAACACCATATATTTT. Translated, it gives CASSWAYTGSGNTIYF.

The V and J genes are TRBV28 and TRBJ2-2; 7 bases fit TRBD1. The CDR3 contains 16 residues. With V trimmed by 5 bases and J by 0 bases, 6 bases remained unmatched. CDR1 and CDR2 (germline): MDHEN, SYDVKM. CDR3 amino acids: CASSPSGTANTGELFF. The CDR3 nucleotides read TGTGCCAGCAGTCCCTCCGGGACAGCGAACACCGGGGAGCTGTTTTTT.

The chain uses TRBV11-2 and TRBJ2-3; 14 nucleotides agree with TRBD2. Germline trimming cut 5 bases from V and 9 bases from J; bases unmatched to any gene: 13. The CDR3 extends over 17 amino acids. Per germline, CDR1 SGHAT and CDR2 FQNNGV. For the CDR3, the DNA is TGTGCCAGCAGCCCCCAGGGACTAGCGGGGGATCCTTCGACGCAGTATTTT. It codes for CASSPQGLAGDPSTQYF.

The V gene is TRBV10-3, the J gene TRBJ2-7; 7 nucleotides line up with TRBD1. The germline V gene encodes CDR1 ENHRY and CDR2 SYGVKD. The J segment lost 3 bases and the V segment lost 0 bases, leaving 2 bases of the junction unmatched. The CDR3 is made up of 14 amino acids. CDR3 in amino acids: CAISESTGNYEQYF. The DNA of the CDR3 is TGTGCCATCAGTGAGTCGACAGGGAACTACGAGCAGTACTTC.

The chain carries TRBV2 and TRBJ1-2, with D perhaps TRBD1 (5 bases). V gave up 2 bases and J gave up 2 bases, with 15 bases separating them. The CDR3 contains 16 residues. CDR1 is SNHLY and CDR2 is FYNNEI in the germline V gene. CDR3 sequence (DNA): TGTGCCAGCAGTGAATTTGCGGGGGAACTGAACTATGGCTACACCTTC. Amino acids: CASSEFAGELNYGYTF.

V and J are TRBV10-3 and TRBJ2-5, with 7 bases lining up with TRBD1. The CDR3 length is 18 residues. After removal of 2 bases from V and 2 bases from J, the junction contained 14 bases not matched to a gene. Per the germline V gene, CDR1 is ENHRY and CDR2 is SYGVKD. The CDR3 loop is CAISETGDRDVQQETQYF. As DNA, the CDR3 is TGTGCCATCAGTGAGACAGGGGACCGGGACGTACAACAAGAGACCCAGTACTTC.

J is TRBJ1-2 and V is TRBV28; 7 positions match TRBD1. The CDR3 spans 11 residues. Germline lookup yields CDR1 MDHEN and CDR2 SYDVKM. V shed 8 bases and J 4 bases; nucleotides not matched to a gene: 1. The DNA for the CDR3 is TGTGCCAGCGGGACAGTCTATGGCTACACCTTC. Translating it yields CASGTVYGYTF.

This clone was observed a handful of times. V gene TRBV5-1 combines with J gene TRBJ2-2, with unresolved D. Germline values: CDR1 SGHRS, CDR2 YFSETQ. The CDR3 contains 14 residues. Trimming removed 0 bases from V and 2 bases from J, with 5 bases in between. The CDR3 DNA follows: TGCGCCAGCAGCTTGGACTCAAACACCGGGGAGCTGTTTTTT. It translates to CASSLDSNTGELFF.